What follows are 28 T cell receptor beta chains derived from one specimen sequenced in a study of shared clonotypes between healthy human individuals (dated by TCRdb to between 2020 and 2021). CD8 naive samples consisted of CD45RO-negative cells that were positively selected for CCR7, yielding a CD45RA+CCR7+ population without TemRA cells. The library was obtained by the immunoSEQ multiplex PCR assay. TCRdb carries this immuneACCESS record with in-frame sequences only. Its versions omit some clonotypes, under half of them owing to an unresolved V gene in the studies checked, with the rest unexplained. For this sample the table gives about 2 million clones, of which about 94% were detected only once. The ten largest clones represent more than 0.9% of the sample. The sequenced sample consisted of naive CD8+ T cells sorted from blood. The sample's cell subset or site label, decoded: CD45RA+CCR7+. Source of these receptors: a man between 18 and 35 years old in good health.

The rearrangement links TRBV19 to TRBJ2-3; D is ambiguous. Between the trimmed V and J ends, which lost 4 bases and 2 bases, there was a span of 16 bases. Per the germline V gene, CDR1 is LNHDA and CDR2 is SQIVND (reference sequence). CDR3 size: 16 residues. This chain's CDR3 is CASSRQASPHTDTQYF. In nucleotides, the CDR3 is TGTGCCAGTAGTAGGCAGGCGAGTCCACACACAGATACGCAGTATTTT.

The V and J genes are TRBV12-5 and TRBJ2-7; 16 nucleotides agree with TRBD2. This CDR3 contains 18 residues. V trimming: 7 bases; J trimming: 3 bases; junction bases outside the gene matches: 12. The V gene's germline CDR1 is LGHNT and CDR2 FRNRAP. CDR3 in DNA: TGTGCTAGTGCCAAACCGGGACTAGCGGGAGGGGAGCACTACGAGCAGTACTTC. Residues: CASAKPGLAGGEHYEQYF.

The gene calls are TRBV4-1 and TRBJ2-1; D may be TRBD1 (6 bases). From germline, CDR1 is MGHRA and CDR2 YSYEKL. The CDR3 has 13 amino acids. V was cut by 3 bases and J by 12 bases, with 15 bases left in between. In DNA form, the CDR3 reads TGCGCCAGCAGCCAGCAATACAGGGCTGGGCAGTTCTTC. Protein sequence: CASSQQYRAGQFF.

This chain uses TRBV30 with TRBJ1-1; TRBD1 matches 7 bases. J was trimmed by 6 bases and V by 2 bases; bases with no gene match: 12. The CDR3 extends over 15 amino acids. Per the germline V gene, CDR1 is GTSNPN and CDR2 is SVGIG (reference sequence). CDR3: CAWSLLTGSFAEAFF. DNA for the CDR3: TGTGCCTGGAGTCTCCTGACAGGGTCTTTCGCTGAAGCTTTCTTT. Full variable domain (missing parts from reference TRBV30 and TRBJ1-1): SQTIHQWPATLVQPVGSPLSLECTVEGTSNPNLYWYRQAAGRGLQLLFYSVGIGQISSEVPQNLSASRPQDRQFILSSKKLLLSDSGFYLCAWSLLTGSFAEAFFGQGTRLTVV.

This chain connects TRBV7-9 to TRBJ2-2, with a weak D call TRBD1 (7 bases). The CDR3 has 18 residues. Germline CDR1 is SEHNR and CDR2 is FQNEAQ (reference sequence). Trimming pared 5 bases from V and 1 base from J, leaving 20 bases between. The DNA of the CDR3 is TGTGCCAGCAGCCCCTCCTTGGGCCAGGGGGGGAACACCGGGGAGCTGTTTTTT. Amino acids: CASSPSLGQGGNTGELFF.

Worth noting for this clone: Compared with germline, one end of the junction differs, possibly owing to a read error. The rearrangement links TRBV29-1 to TRBJ2-7, with D maybe TRBD2 (5 bases). The CDR3 has 11 amino acids. Germline CDR1 and CDR2: SQVTM and ANQGSEA. This CDR3 is CSVEDKGEAFF. The CDR3 nucleotides read TGCAGCGTTGAAGATAAGGGAGAGGCCTTTTTC.

To note about this clone: Other DNA sequences in the sample encode the same CDR3. The gene calls are TRBV9 and TRBJ2-7; TRBD1 aligns across 9 bases. Trimming at V came to 2 bases and at J to 2 bases, leaving 2 bases not matched to a gene. The CDR3 sequence is 14 residues long. Per germline, CDR1 SGDLS and CDR2 YYNGEE. CDR3 residues: CASSVGDRAYEQYF. In DNA form, the CDR3 reads TGTGCCAGCAGCGTGGGGGACAGGGCCTACGAGCAGTACTTC.

The chain is built from TRBV27 and TRBJ1-4; D may be TRBD1 (5 bases). Between the trimmed V and J ends, which lost 6 bases and 8 bases, there was a span of 16 bases. Germline V gene sequence: CDR1 MNHEY, CDR2 SMNVEV (reference sequence). The CDR3 is 14 residues long. CDR3 sequence: CASSPVGAPEKLFF. CDR3 coding DNA: TGTGCCAGCAGCCCCGTCGGGGCGCCGGAAAAACTGTTTTTT.

The chain links TRBV30 to TRBJ2-5; 7 bases match TRBD2. Germline V lookup: CDR1 GTSNPN, CDR2 SVGIG (reference sequence). This CDR3 has 13 residues. With 4 bases clipped from V and 6 bases from J, the junction kept 8 bases outside the gene matches. This chain's CDR3 is CAWNLGGEKTQYF. CDR3 coding DNA: TGTGCCTGGAATCTGGGGGGGGAAAAGACCCAGTACTTC.

The chain carries TRBV29-1 and TRBJ2-7; D not certain. The CDR3 length is 12 residues. The ends were cut back, 3 bases at V and 6 bases at J, with 12 bases in the middle. The germline V gene has CDR1 SQVTM and CDR2 ANQGSEA. CDR3 amino acids: CSVDLGSGEQYF. In DNA, the CDR3 is TGCAGCGTTGATCTGGGATCTGGCGAGCAGTACTTC.

Of note for this clone: The identical CDR3 is also encoded by other nucleotide sequences in the sample. The rearrangement links TRBV2 to TRBJ1-5, with 12 positions matching TRBD1. The CDR3 has 15 residues. In germline, CDR1 is SNHLY, CDR2 FYNNEI. Unmatched junction bases numbered 2, after V lost 6 bases and J lost 2 bases. The CDR3 nucleotides are TGTGCCAGCAGGGGGACAGGGGGCGGCAATCAGCCCCAGCATTTT. This codes for CASRGTGGGNQPQHF.

The chain couples TRBV5-6 to TRBJ2-7, with TRBD1 matching over 9 bases. The CDR3 has 14 amino acids. The germline CDR1 and CDR2 sequences are SGHDT and YYEEEE. Trimming took 1 base from V and 2 from J; bases not matched to a gene: 1. As DNA, the CDR3 is TGTGCCAGCAGCTTGTGGGACAGGGCCTACGAGCAGTACTTC. This gives the protein CASSLWDRAYEQYF.

V gene TRBV5-6 combines with J gene TRBJ2-7; possibly TRBD1 for D (6 bases). The V gene's germline CDR1 is SGHDT and CDR2 YYEEEE. This CDR3 contains 12 residues. The V gene lost 4 bases and the J gene lost 4 bases, with 9 bases spanning the gap. CDR3 amino acids: CASSQDRYEQYF. The CDR3 DNA sequence: TGTGCCAGCAGCCAAGACAGGTACGAGCAGTACTTC.

The CDR3 DNA reads as TGTGCCAGCAGTGACAGAGAAGAGTGGGGTTACGAGCAGTACTTC. It codes for CASSDREEWGYEQYF. This chain links TRBV6-1 with TRBJ2-7; D is unclear. Trimming shortened V by 3 bases and J by 4 bases, and 16 bases separated the two germline ends. The CDR3 totals 15 residues. Germline CDR1 and CDR2: MNHNS and SASEGT.

The chain combines TRBV19 with TRBJ2-3; 7 bases line up with TRBD1. Germline V lookup: CDR1 LNHDA, CDR2 SQIVND (reference sequence). The CDR3 spans 15 residues. V shed 7 bases and J 2 bases; nucleotides not matched to a gene: 9. The CDR3 DNA follows: TGTGCCAGTACCCTACAGGGGATAAACACAGATACGCAGTATTTT. Translated, it gives CASTLQGINTDTQYF. Complete variable domain (other parts from reference TRBV19 and TRBJ2-3): DGGITQSPKYLFRKEGQNVTLSCEQNLNHDAMYWYRQDPGQGLRLIYYSQIVNDFQKGDIAEGYSVSREKKESFPLTVTSAQKNPTAFYLCASTLQGINTDTQYFGPGTRLTVL.

Of note for this clone: The sample has other DNA sequences that encode this CDR3 too. The rearrangement links TRBV7-3 to TRBJ2-7; D is unclear. The germline CDR1 and CDR2 sequences are SGHTA and FQGTGA. Between the trimmed V and J ends, which lost 3 bases and 3 bases, there was a span of 12 bases. The CDR3 totals 14 residues. The CDR3 DNA sequence: TGTGCCAGCAGCTTCGGCGCAGGTGGCTACGAGCAGTACTTC. Translated, it gives CASSFGAGGYEQYF.

The chain joins TRBV4-2 to TRBJ2-3, with D perhaps matching TRBD1 (6 bases). The CDR3 loop spans 14 amino acids. Germline V CDR1 and CDR2: LGHNA, YNFKEQ. V dropped 4 bases and J dropped 3 bases, with 11 bases sitting between them. The DNA for the CDR3 is TGTGCCAGCAGCCCAGGGGTAGGGACAGATACGCAGTATTTT. Translated: CASSPGVGTDTQYF.

This chain's CDR3 is CASSLPTSGEETQYF. CDR3 sequence (DNA): TGTGCCAGCAGCTTGCCTACTAGCGGGGAAGAGACCCAGTACTTC. The rearrangement joins TRBV7-9 to TRBJ2-5, with 10 positions matching TRBD2. After removal of 3 bases from V and 3 bases from J, the junction contained 4 bases not matched to a gene. The CDR3 runs 15 residues. Germline loops: CDR1 SEHNR, CDR2 FQNEAQ (reference sequence).

The rearrangement joins TRBV11-2 to TRBJ1-1, with 8 bases aligning to TRBD1. The V gene's germline CDR1 is SGHAT and CDR2 FQNNGV. The CDR3 runs 18 residues. With V trimmed by 1 base and J by 4 bases, 14 bases remained unmatched. CDR3 nucleotide sequence: TGTGCCAGCAGCTTAGGGGACAGGAGTGGCTGGCTTTCCACTGAAGCTTTCTTT. Its protein product is CASSLGDRSGWLSTEAFF.

The CDR3, as DNA: TGTGCCAGCAGCGCGAAACGAAGACCAGGGGGCCTCCATGGCTACACCTTC. This sequence encodes CASSAKRRPGGLHGYTF. The V gene is TRBV9, the J gene TRBJ1-2; 8 positions match TRBD1. Germline V gene data show CDR1 as SGDLS and CDR2 as YYNGEE. The CDR3 has 17 amino acids. J gave up 6 bases and V 3 bases, and 16 bases lay outside the gene matches.

The chain employs TRBV5-6 and TRBJ1-2; D may be TRBD1 (6 bases). V was cut by 4 bases and J by 7 bases, with 17 bases left in between. This CDR3 region has 14 residues. In germline, CDR1 is SGHDT, CDR2 YYEEEE. CDR3 DNA: TGTGCCAGCAGCCGCGGTGAGGGGGTCGGTGGCTACACCTTC. Protein: CASSRGEGVGGYTF.

This chain links TRBV10-3 with TRBJ2-1, with D maybe TRBD1 (6 bases). Trimming stripped 6 bases from V and 3 bases from J, with 9 bases between. There are 13 residues in the CDR3. Germline CDR1 and CDR2: ENHRY and SYGVKD. The CDR3 here is CAIRRQDYNEQFF. As DNA, the CDR3 is TGTGCCATCAGACGACAGGACTACAATGAGCAGTTCTTC.

The chain has TRBV7-9 and TRBJ2-1, with 12 bases aligning to TRBD2. The CDR3 contains 16 residues. Looked up from germline, CDR1 is SEHNR and CDR2 is FQNEAQ (reference sequence). V lost 1 base and J lost 6; bases outside the gene matches: 4. DNA of the CDR3: TGTGCCAGCAGCTTAGTCGGACTAGCGGGGAGCAATGAGCAGTTCTTC. This sequence encodes CASSLVGLAGSNEQFF.

As concerns this clone: The identical CDR3 is also encoded by other nucleotide sequences in the sample. This chain uses TRBV7-9 with TRBJ1-1, with 11 positions matching TRBD1. Germline trimming cut 5 bases from V and 0 bases from J; bases unmatched to any gene: 2. The CDR3 extends over 15 amino acids. The germline V gene encodes CDR1 SEHNR and CDR2 FQNEAQ (reference sequence). The CDR3 DNA reads as TGTGCCAGCAGCCCGGGACAGGGGGTGAACACTGAAGCTTTCTTT. This codes for CASSPGQGVNTEAFF.

This sequence joins TRBV29-1 and TRBJ2-7; D is perhaps TRBD1 (6 bases). Between the trimmed V and J ends, which lost 1 base and 6 bases, there was a span of 13 bases. The CDR3 is 13 residues long. The germline V gene encodes CDR1 SQVTM and CDR2 ANQGSEA. CDR3 DNA sequence: TGCAGCGTTGAAGGTCACAGGGAAAGCGAGCAGTACTTC. It specifies CSVEGHRESEQYF.

The V call is TRBV7-9, the J call TRBJ2-4, with no clear D. This CDR3 is 13 amino acids long. V was clipped by 5 bases and J by 5 bases, with 10 bases between them. Looked up from germline, CDR1 is SEHNR and CDR2 is FQNEAQ (reference sequence). The CDR3, as DNA: TGTGCCAGCAGCCGGCTCCCCCAAAACATTCAGTACTTC. Translating it yields CASSRLPQNIQYF.

The chain carries TRBV9 and TRBJ2-7; tentatively, D is TRBD2 (6 bases). The length of the CDR3 is 14 residues. V lost 3 bases, J lost 1 base, and 11 bases lay in between. CDR1 is SGDLS, CDR2 YYNGEE, per germline. The CDR3 sequence is CASSARDFSYEQYF. CDR3 DNA sequence: TGTGCCAGCAGCGCCCGGGACTTTTCCTACGAGCAGTACTTC.

The chain combines TRBV7-2 with TRBJ1-4; no clear D. The length of the CDR3 is 15 residues. Per germline, CDR1 SGHTA and CDR2 FQGNSA. V lost 5 bases and J lost 0, with 10 bases in between. CDR3 loop: CASSDWRATNEKLFF. The CDR3 coding sequence is TGTGCCAGCAGCGACTGGCGTGCAACTAATGAAAAACTGTTTTTT. Based on the CDR3 plus reference TRBV7-2 and TRBJ1-4, the full variable domain is GAGVSQSPSNKVTEKGKDVELRCDPISGHTALYWYRQSLGQGLEFLIYFQGNSAPDKSGLPSDRFSAERTGGSVSTLTIQRTQQEDSAVYLCASSDWRATNEKLFFGSGTQLSVL.